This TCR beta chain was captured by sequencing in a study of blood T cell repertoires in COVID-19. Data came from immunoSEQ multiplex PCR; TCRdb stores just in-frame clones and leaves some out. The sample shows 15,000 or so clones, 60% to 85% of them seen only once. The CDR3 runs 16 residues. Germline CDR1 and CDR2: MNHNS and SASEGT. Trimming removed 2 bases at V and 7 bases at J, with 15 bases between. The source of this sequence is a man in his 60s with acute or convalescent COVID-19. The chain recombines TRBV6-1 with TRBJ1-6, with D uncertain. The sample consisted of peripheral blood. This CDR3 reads CASSENVGRGNSPLHF. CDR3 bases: TGTGCCAGCAGTGAAAATGTAGGCAGAGGCAATTCACCCCTCCACTTT.